This is a list of T cell receptor beta chains from one sample in a study of OX40 agonist ivuxolimab in advanced cancers. Libraries were prepared by immunoSEQ multiplex PCR; TCRdb keeps only in-frame clonotypes and omits some of them. The data contain 50,000 to 75,000 clones, around 79% of them seen just once; the ten biggest clones take up roughly 1.2%. The sequencing used CD4+ or CD8+ T cells sorted from blood, collected in a trial of the OX40 agonist ivuxolimab. The origin of the receptors is an adult with an advanced solid tumor such as melanoma, head and neck, liver or kidney cancer. The CDR3 runs from the conserved cysteine through the conserved F or W. Fields, in order: V gene, clone size, D gene, J gene, CDR3 protein, CDR3 DNA. The D gene is left open where the match is weak. Some rows mark clone size as missing; the rest say once, few, many or name a class of expanded clone.

>TRBV5-1|NA|NA|TRBJ2-7
CASRRQLQYYEQYF
TGCGCCAGCAGGCGGCAGCTTCAATACTACGAGCAGTACTTC
>TRBV5-1|NA|NA|TRBJ1-2
CASSPGPQTNYGYTF
TGCGCCAGCAGCCCGGGCCCGCAGACTAACTATGGCTACACCTTC
>TRBV7-3|NA|TRBD1|TRBJ2-2
CASSLKTGITGELFF
TGTGCCAGCAGCTTAAAGACAGGGATCACCGGGGAGCTGTTTTTT
>TRBV10-2|NA|TRBD1|TRBJ2-2
CASSDQGAQTGELFF
TGCGCCAGCAGTGATCAGGGGGCTCAAACCGGGGAGCTGTTTTTT
>TRBV7-3|NA|TRBD2|TRBJ2-7
CASSGGSRYQQYF
TGTGCCAGCAGCGGCGGGAGCCGATACCAGCAGTACTTC
>TRBV7-9|NA|NA|TRBJ2-7
CASSSLFLRDNYEQYF
TGTGCCAGCAGCTCCCTATTTTTAAGGGATAACTACGAGCAGTACTTC
>TRBV7-6|NA|NA|TRBJ1-5
CASSLDSFQPQHF
TGTGCCAGCAGCTTAGACAGTTTTCAGCCCCAGCATTTT
>TRBV7-2|NA|NA|TRBJ1-1
CASSGNREKATEAFF
TGTGCCAGCAGCGGTAACCGGGAAAAGGCCACTGAAGCTTTCTTT
>TRBV28|once|NA|TRBJ2-7
CASSSHITLTSARSTYEQYF
TGTGCCAGCAGCTCCCACATCACACTGACAAGCGCGCGCTCAACCTACGAGCAGTACTTC
>TRBV5-5|NA|TRBD1|TRBJ2-2
CASSGSGTGANTGELFF
TGTGCCAGCAGCGGGTCCGGGACAGGGGCCAACACCGGGGAGCTGTTTTTT
>TRBV5-6|NA|TRBD2|TRBJ2-4
CASSPGGGSENIQYF
TGTGCCAGCAGCCCTGGCGGGGGGAGCGAAAACATTCAGTACTTC
>TRBV5-4|NA|NA|TRBJ1-1
CASSLYLGVSMNTEAFF
TGTGCCAGCAGCTTGTATTTGGGGGTCTCCATGAACACTGAAGCTTTCTTT
>TRBV10-1|NA|TRBD2|TRBJ2-1
CASSAGSGGDYNEQFF
TGCGCCAGCAGTGCCGGTAGCGGGGGGGATTACAATGAGCAGTTCTTC
>TRBV19|NA|TRBD1|TRBJ2-7
CASRKDRDYEQYF
TGTGCCAGTAGGAAGGACAGGGACTACGAGCAGTACTTC
>TRBV18|NA|NA|TRBJ2-3
CASSPRRGSTDTQYF
TGTGCCAGCTCACCACGCCGGGGAAGCACAGATACGCAGTATTTT
>TRBV28|NA|NA|TRBJ2-6
CASTERAGANVLTF
TGTGCCAGCACCGAACGCGCTGGGGCCAACGTCCTGACTTTC